One and the same sample provided the 15 T cell receptor beta chains below, sequenced in a study of shared clonotypes between healthy human individuals. The table came from immunoSEQ multiplex PCR; TCRdb's copy has only in-frame clones and leaves some out. The profile shows 450,000 to 500,000 clones, over 65% of them singletons. The sequenced material came from PBMCs. These receptors all come from a woman aged 40 to 50 in good health. Some clones in this sample may be carry-over from other donors' samples.

The gene calls are TRBV28 and TRBJ1-4; D call uncertain. This CDR3 is 16 amino acids long. V lost 6 bases and J 0 bases, leaving 14 bases between the germline ends. Germline V CDR1 and CDR2: MDHEN, SYDVKM. CDR3 region: CASSPGSTATNEKLFF. CDR3 DNA sequence: TGTGCCAGCAGCCCCGGGTCGACTGCAACTAATGAAAAACTGTTTTTT.

This CDR3 reads CASTLRILAGSEQYF. The CDR3 bases are TGTGCCAGTACCTTAAGGATACTAGCGGGGAGCGAGCAGTACTTC. This rearrangement joins TRBV19 to TRBJ2-7, with 10 bases fitting TRBD2. Unmatched junction bases numbered 12, after V lost 7 bases and J lost 6 bases. This CDR3 is built from 15 residues. Germline V gives CDR1 LNHDA, CDR2 SQIVND (reference sequence).

On this clone itself: Germline is not matched at one junction end, which may reflect a read error. The chain uses TRBV6-6 and TRBJ2-7; D possibly corresponds to TRBD2 (5 bases). Germline V gene sequence: CDR1 MNHNY, CDR2 SVGAGI (reference sequence). The CDR3 contains 15 residues. The CDR3 sequence is CASSILWRVQNEQCF. The DNA of the CDR3 is TGTGCCAGCAGTATCCTTTGGCGGGTTCAGAACGAGCAGTGCTTC.

As regards this clone: This sequence is one base from a far larger clone and is likely a read error. The rearrangement joins TRBV29-1 to TRBJ2-3; D assignment may be TRBD1 or TRBD2 (7 bases each). Germline CDR1 and CDR2: SQVTM and ANQGSEA. Trimming cost V 5 bases and J 2 bases, with 14 bases left between them. The CDR3 has 14 amino acids. The CDR3 region has the DNA TGCAGCGTTACTCAGGGGGGGAACACAGATACGCAGTATTTT. Its translation: CSVTQGGNTDTQYF.

CDR3 region: CASSLGSRGSGYTF. The CDR3 DNA is TGCGCCAGCAGCCTCGGGTCCCGGGGTAGCGGCTACACCTTC. J is TRBJ1-2 and V is TRBV5-1; D call uncertain. Deletions cut 4 bases from V and 8 bases from J, with 18 bases between. Germline lookup yields CDR1 SGHRS and CDR2 YFSETQ. The CDR3 runs 14 residues.

This clone was picked up one time. The chain is built from TRBV7-2 and TRBJ1-4, with 8 bases fitting TRBD1. The CDR3 is 17 amino acids. V shed 1 base, J shed 4 bases, and the junction held 8 bases outside the gene matches. Germline V lookup: CDR1 SGHTA, CDR2 FQGNSA. CDR3 residues: CASSLVARGHSNEKLFF. The CDR3 bases are TGTGCCAGCAGCTTAGTCGCCAGGGGGCATAGTAATGAAAAACTGTTTTTT.

The rearrangement links TRBV9 to TRBJ2-6, with a weak D call TRBD2 (6 bases). With 7 bases removed from V and 1 base from J, the gap between germline ends came to 21 bases. CDR3 size: 18 residues. Germline-derived CDR1 and CDR2 are SGDLS and YYNGEE. The CDR3 DNA is TGTGCCAGCGCCCGGCCGGGACTTCCGAGTTCTGGGGCCAACGTCCTGACTTTC. It encodes CASARPGLPSSGANVLTF.

The rearrangement links TRBV19 to TRBJ2-1; the match to TRBD2 covers 12 bases. The ends lost 5 bases at V and 3 bases at J; junction bases unmatched: 5. Germline CDR1 is LNHDA and CDR2 is SQIVND (reference sequence). CDR3 length: 16 amino acids. The DNA of the CDR3 is TGTGCCAGTAGTCCTCTAGCGGGAGGGGACTACAATGAGCAGTTCTTC. Amino acids: CASSPLAGGDYNEQFF.

The CDR3 DNA follows: TGCACCAAGGGGCAGGGGACCCAACCCTACGAGCAGTACTTC. It encodes CTKGQGTQPYEQYF. The V gene is TRBV29-1, the J gene TRBJ2-7; D might be TRBD1 (6 bases). The CDR3 has 14 amino acids. The germline gives CDR1 SQVTM, CDR2 ANQGSEA.

This sequence joins TRBV7-6 and TRBJ2-1; 7 nucleotides match TRBD1. The germline V gene encodes CDR1 SGHVS and CDR2 FNYEAQ. V lost 6 bases, J lost 5 bases, and 4 bases stayed unmatched. The CDR3 covers 13 residues. Here the CDR3 reads CASSRDRNNEQFF. CDR3 nucleotides: TGTGCCAGCAGTAGGGACAGAAACAATGAGCAGTTCTTC.

This clone was counted between two and nine times. The chain has TRBV9 and TRBJ2-7; 10 nucleotides align to TRBD2. The junction had 2 bases not matched to a gene; V was cut back by 0 bases and J by 2 bases. Germline CDR1 and CDR2: SGDLS and YYNGEE. The CDR3 runs to 15 residues. CDR3 sequence (DNA): TGTGCCAGCAGCGTAGAACTAGCGGGGACCTACGAGCAGTACTTC. Its protein product is CASSVELAGTYEQYF. The whole variable domain, remainder taken from reference TRBV9 and TRBJ2-7, is DSGVTQTPKHLITATGQRVTLRCSPRSGDLSVYWYQQSLDQGLQFLIQYYNGEERAKGNILERFSAQQFPDLHSELNLSSLELGDSALYFCASSVELAGTYEQYFGPGTRLTVT.

The chain couples TRBV5-6 to TRBJ2-1; TRBD1 agrees at 7 bases. Germline trimming cut 4 bases from V and 3 bases from J; bases unmatched to any gene: 10. This CDR3 is 16 amino acids long. The germline CDR1 and CDR2 sequences are SGHDT and YYEEEE. This CDR3 reads CASSLYDRAHYNEQFF. The CDR3 DNA reads TGTGCCAGCAGCCTATACGACAGGGCACACTACAATGAGCAGTTCTTC.

The rearrangement uses TRBV18 and TRBJ2-5; TRBD2 agrees at 12 bases. CDR1 is KGHSH, CDR2 LQKENI, per germline. CDR3 length: 14 amino acids. Trimming cost V 3 bases and J 5 bases; bases outside gene matches: 1. The CDR3 DNA reads TGTGCCAGCTCACCGACTAGCGGGAGTGAGACCCAGTACTTC. Residues: CASSPTSGSETQYF. Full variable domain (outside the CDR3, taken from reference TRBV18 and TRBJ2-5): NAGVMQNPRHLVRRRGQEARLRCSPMKGHSHVYWYRQLPEEGLKFMVYLQKENIIDESGMPKERFSAEFPKEGPSILRIQQVVRGDSAAYFCASSPTSGSETQYFGPGTRLLVL.

V gene TRBV7-9 combines with J gene TRBJ2-3; D may match TRBD1 or TRBD2 (5 bases each). Germline V gene data show CDR1 as SEHNR and CDR2 as FQNEAQ (reference sequence). V lost 2 bases and J lost 0, with 12 bases in between. The CDR3 is made up of 16 amino acids. This CDR3 reads CASSLMGELSTDTQYF. The CDR3 DNA reads as TGTGCCAGCAGCTTAATGGGGGAGTTAAGCACAGATACGCAGTATTTT.

The table lists this clone with a few counts. The chain carries TRBV11-2 and TRBJ2-5, with TRBD2 matching over 12 bases. The ends lost 4 bases at V and 5 bases at J; junction bases unmatched: 11. Germline loops: CDR1 SGHAT, CDR2 FQNNGV. The CDR3 loop spans 17 amino acids. In DNA form, the CDR3 reads TGTGCCAGCAGCTCAGCCGTGACTAGCGGGAGAACGGAGACCCAGTACTTC. It translates to CASSSAVTSGRTETQYF.